Reported below is one T cell receptor (beta chain). Its antigen is still unknown. The libraries were made with immunoSEQ version 4 in survey mode. Clones were sequenced by immunoSEQ multiplex PCR, and TCRdb holds only the in-frame ones, with some missing. The table lists some 41,000 clones, 65% to 85% of them singletons, with roughly 1.5% in the top ten. Stimulation used 10 ug/mL lysate from CMV-infected fibroblasts. CD40L-negative CD69-negative CD45RO-high memory CD4+ T cells were sorted as populations depleted of antigen-responding cells. This sample is part of a study of persistence of HIV-infected CD4 T cells. This CDR3 is built from 14 residues. V was pared by 4 bases and J by 4 bases, with 7 bases of the junction left unmatched. Germline lookup yields CDR1 SGHKS and CDR2 YYEKEE (reference sequence).

The clonotype comes from an adult man with HIV who was CMV-seropositive. Sequencing was performed on CD4+ T cells sorted from PBMCs after 18-hour stimulation, taken from a patient who received antiretroviral therapy. The J gene is TRBJ2-7, the V gene TRBV5-5; TRBD1 agrees at 8 bases. The CDR3, as DNA: TGTGCCAGCAGCCAGACAGGGGACGTTTACGAGCAGTACTTC. Amino acids: CASSQTGDVYEQYF.